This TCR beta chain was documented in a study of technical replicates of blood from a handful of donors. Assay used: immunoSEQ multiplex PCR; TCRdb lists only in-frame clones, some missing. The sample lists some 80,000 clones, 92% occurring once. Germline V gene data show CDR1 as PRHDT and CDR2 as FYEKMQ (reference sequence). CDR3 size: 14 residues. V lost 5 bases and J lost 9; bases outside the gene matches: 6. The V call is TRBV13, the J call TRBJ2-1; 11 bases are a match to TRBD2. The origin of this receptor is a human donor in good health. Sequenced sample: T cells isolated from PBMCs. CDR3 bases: TGTGCCAGCAGCCGACTAGCGGGAATAGGTGAGCAGTTCTTC. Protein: CASSRLAGIGEQFF.